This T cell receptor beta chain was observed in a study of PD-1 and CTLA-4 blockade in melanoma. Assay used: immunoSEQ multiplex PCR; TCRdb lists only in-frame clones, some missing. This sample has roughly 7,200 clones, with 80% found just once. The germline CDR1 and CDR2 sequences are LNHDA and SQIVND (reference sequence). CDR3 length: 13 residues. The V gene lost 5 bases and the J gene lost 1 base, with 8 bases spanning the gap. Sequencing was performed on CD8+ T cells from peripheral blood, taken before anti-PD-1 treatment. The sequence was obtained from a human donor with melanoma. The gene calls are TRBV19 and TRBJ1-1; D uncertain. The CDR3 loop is CASSLSENTEAFF. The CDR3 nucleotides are TGTGCCAGTAGTCTTAGCGAGAACACTGAAGCTTTCTTT.